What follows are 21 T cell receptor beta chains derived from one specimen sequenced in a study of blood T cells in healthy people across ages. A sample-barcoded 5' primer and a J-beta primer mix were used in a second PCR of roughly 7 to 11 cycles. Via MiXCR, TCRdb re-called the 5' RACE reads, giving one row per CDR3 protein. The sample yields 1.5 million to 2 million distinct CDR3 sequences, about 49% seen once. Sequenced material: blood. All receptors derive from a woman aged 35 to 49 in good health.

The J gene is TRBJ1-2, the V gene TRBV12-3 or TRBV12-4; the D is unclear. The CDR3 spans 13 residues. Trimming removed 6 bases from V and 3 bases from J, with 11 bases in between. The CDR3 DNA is TGTGCCAGCAGCGTTATACGAGACTATGGCTACACCTTC. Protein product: CASSVIRDYGYTF.

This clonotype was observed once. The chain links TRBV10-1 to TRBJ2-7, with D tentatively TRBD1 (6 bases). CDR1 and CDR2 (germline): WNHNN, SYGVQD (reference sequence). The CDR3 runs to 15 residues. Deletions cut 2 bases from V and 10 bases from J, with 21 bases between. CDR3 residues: CASSEVLAGADTQYF. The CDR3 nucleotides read TGCGCCAGCAGTGAGGTCCTAGCAGGGGCGGATACCCAGTACTTC.

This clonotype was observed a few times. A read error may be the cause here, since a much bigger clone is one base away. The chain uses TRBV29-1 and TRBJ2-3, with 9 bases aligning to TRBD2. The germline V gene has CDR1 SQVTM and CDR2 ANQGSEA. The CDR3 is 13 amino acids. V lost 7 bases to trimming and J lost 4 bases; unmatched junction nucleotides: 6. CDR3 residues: CSGGLASADTQYF. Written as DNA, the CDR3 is TGCAGCGGGGGACTAGCCAGTGCAGATACGCAGTATTTT.

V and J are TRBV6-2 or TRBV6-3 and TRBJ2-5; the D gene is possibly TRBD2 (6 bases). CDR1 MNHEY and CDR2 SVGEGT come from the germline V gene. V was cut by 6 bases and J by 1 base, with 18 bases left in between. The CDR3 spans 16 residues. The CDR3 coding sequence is TGTGCCAGCAGCCCCGCGGGACTGGGGGGCCAAGAGACCCAGTACTTC. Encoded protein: CASSPAGLGGQETQYF.

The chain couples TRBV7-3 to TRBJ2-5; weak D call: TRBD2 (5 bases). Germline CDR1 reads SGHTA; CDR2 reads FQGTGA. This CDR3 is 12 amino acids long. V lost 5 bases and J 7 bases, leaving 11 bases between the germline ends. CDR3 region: CASSGSVGTQYF. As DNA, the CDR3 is TGTGCCAGCAGCGGGAGCGTGGGGACCCAGTACTTC. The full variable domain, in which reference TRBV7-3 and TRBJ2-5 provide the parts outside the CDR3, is GAGVSQTPSNKVTEKGKYVELRCDPISGHTALYWYRQSLGQGPEFLIYFQGTGAADDSGLPNDRFFAVRPEGSVSTLKIQRTERGDSAVYLCASSGSVGTQYFGPGTRLLVL.

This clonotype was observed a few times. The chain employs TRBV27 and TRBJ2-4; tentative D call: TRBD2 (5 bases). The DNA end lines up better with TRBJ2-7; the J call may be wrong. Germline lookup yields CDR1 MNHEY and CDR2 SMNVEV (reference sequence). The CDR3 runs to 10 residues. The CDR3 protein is CAAGPYEQYF. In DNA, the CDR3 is TGTGCGGCGGGTCCCTACGAGCAGTACTTC.

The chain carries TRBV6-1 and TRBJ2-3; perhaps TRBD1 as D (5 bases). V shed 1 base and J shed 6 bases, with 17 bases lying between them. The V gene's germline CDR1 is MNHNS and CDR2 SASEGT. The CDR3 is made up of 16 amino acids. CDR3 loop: CASSEGGHPAVDTQYF. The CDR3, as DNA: TGTGCCAGCAGTGAAGGTGGACACCCGGCGGTGGATACGCAGTATTTT.

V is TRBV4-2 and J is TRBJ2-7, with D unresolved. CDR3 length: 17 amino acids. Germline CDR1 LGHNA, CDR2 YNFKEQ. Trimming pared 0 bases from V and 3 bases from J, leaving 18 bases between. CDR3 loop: CASSQDPGQALFYEQYF. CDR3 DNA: TGTGCCAGCAGCCAAGATCCGGGTCAAGCTCTCTTCTACGAGCAGTACTTC.

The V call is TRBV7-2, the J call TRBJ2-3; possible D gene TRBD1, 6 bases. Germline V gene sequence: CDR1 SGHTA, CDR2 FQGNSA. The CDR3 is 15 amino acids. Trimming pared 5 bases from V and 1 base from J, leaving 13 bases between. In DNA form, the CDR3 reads TGTGCCAGCAGCGACGGGACACGTCGCACAGATACGCAGTATTTT. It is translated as CASSDGTRRTDTQYF.

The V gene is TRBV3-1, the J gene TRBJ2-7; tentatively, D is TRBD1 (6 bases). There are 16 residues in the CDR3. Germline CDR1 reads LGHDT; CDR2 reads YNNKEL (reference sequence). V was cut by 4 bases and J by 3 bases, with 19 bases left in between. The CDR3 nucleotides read TGTGCCAGCAGCCCCCGTCGAACCGGGACATACTACGAGCAGTACTTC. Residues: CASSPRRTGTYYEQYF.

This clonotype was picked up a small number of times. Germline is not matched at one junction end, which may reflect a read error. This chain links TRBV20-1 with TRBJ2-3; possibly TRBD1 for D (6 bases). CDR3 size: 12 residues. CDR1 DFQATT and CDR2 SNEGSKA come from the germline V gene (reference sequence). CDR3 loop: CSAKGVTYEQYF. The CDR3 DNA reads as TGCAGTGCTAAGGGGGTGACGTACGAGCAGTACTTT.

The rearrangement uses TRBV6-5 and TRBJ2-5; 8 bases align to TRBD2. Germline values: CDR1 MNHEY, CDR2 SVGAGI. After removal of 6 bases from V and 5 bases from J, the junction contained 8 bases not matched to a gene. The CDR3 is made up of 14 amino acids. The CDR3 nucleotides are TGTGCCAGCAGATGCAGCGGGGGACGGGAGACCCAGTACTTC. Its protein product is CASRCSGGRETQYF.

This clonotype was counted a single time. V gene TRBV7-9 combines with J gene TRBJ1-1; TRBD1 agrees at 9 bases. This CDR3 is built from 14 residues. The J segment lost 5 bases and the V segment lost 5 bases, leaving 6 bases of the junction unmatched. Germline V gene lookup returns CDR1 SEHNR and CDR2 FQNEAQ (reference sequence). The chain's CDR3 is CASSPPGTGTEAFF. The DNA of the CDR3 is TGTGCCAGCAGCCCCCCGGGGACAGGGACTGAAGCTTTCTTT.

Here the CDR3 reads CASNLGGPNEQFF. CDR3 DNA sequence: TGTGCCAGCAACCTAGGGGGGCCCAATGAGCAGTTCTTC. The chain uses TRBV12-3 or TRBV12-4 and TRBJ2-1; D is perhaps TRBD1 or TRBD2 (6 bases each). Trimming shortened V by 7 bases and J by 6 bases, and 13 bases separated the two germline ends. This CDR3 has 13 amino acids.

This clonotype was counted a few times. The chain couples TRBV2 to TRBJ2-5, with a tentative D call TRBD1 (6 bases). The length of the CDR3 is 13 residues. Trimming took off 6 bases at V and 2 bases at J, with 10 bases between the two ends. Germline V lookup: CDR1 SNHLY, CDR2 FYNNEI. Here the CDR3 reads CASSGTLQETQYF. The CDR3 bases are TGTGCCAGCAGCGGGACACTGCAAGAGACCCAGTACTTC.

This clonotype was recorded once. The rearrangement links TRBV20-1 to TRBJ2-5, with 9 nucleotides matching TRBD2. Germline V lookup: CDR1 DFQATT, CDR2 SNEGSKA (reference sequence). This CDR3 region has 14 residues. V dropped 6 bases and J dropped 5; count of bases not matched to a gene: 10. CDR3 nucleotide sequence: TGCAGTGCCAGCAGCGGGGGGTCGGGGGAGACCCAGTACTTC. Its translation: CSASSGGSGETQYF.

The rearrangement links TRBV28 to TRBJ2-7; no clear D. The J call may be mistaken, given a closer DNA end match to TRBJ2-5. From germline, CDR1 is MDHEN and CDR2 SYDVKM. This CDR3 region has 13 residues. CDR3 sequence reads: CASSFNVLGTQYF. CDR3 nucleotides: TGTGCCAGCAGTTTTAATGTCCTGGGGACCCAGTACTTC.

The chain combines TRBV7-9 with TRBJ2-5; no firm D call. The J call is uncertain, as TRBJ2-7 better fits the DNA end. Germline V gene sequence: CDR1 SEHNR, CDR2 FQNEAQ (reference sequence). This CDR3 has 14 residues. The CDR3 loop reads CASSPTVIEGEQYF. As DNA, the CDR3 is TGTGCCAGCAGCCCGACCGTCATAGAAGGCGAGCAGTACTTC.

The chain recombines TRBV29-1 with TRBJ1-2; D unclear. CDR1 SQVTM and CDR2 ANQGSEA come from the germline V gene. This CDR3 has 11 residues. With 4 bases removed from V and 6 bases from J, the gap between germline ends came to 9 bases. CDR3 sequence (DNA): TGCAGCGTTGTTGAGGGTCATGGCTACACCTTC. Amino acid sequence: CSVVEGHGYTF. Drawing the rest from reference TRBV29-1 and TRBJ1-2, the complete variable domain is SAVISQKPSRDICQRGTSLTIQCQVDSQVTMMFWYRQQPGQSLTLIATANQGSEATYESGFVIDKFPISRPNLTFSTLTVSNMSPEDSSIYLCSVVEGHGYTFGSGTRLTVV.

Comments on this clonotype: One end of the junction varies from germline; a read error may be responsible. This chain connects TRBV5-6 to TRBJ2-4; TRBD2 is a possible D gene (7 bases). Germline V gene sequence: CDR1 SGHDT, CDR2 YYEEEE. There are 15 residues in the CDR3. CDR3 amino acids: CASSLDRGAKNIRYF. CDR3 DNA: TGTGCCAGCAGCTTGGACCGGGGGGCCAAAAACATTCGGTACTTC.

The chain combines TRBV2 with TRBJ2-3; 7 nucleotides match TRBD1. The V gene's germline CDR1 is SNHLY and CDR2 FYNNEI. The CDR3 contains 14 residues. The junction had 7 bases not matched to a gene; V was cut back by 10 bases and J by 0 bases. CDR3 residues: CATRTGPSTDTQYF. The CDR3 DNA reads TGTGCCACCCGGACAGGACCGAGCACAGATACGCAGTATTTT.